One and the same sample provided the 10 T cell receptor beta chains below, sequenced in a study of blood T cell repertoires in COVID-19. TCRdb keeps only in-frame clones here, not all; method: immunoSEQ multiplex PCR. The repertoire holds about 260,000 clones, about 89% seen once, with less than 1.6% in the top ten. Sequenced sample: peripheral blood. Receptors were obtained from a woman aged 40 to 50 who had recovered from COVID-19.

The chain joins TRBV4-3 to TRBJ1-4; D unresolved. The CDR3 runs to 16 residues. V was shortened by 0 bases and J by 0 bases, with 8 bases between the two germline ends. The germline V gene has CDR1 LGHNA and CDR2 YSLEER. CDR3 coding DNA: TGCGCCAGCAGCCAAGAGATAAGAGCAACTAATGAAAAACTGTTTTTT. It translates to CASSQEIRATNEKLFF.

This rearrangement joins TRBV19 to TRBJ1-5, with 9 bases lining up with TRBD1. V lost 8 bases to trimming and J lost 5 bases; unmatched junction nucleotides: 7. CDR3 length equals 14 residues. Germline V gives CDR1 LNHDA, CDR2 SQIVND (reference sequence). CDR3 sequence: CASHRTGAHQPQHF. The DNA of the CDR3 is TGTGCCAGTCATCGGACAGGGGCTCATCAGCCCCAGCATTTT.

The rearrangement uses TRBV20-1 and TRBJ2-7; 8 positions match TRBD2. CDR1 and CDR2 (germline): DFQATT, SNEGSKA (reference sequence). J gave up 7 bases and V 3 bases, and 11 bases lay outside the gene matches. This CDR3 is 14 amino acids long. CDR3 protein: CSASAAGVIGEQYF. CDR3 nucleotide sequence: TGCAGTGCTAGTGCAGCGGGGGTGATTGGGGAGCAGTACTTC.

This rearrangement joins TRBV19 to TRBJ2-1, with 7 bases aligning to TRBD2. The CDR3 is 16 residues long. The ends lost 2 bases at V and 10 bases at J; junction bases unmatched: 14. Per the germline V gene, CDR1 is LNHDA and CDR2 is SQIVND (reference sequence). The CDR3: CASSIMAGIAGPEQFF. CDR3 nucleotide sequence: TGTGCCAGTAGTATAATGGCGGGGATAGCGGGTCCGGAGCAGTTCTTC.

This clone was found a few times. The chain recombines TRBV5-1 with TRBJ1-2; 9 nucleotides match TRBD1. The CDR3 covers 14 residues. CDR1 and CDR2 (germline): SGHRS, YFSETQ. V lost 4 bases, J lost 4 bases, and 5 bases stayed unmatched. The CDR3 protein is CASSAVGQGYGYTF. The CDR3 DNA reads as TGCGCCAGCAGCGCGGTGGGACAGGGCTATGGCTACACCTTC. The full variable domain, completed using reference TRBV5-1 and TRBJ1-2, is KAGVTQTPRYLIKTRGQQVTLSCSPISGHRSVSWYQQTPGQGLQFLFEYFSETQRNKGNFPGRFSGRQFSNSRSEMNVSTLELGDSALYLCASSAVGQGYGYTFGSGTRLTVV.

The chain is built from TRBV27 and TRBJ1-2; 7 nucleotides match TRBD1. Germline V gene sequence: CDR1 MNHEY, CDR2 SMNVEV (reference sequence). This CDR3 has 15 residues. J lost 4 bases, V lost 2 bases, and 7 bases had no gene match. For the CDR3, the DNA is TGTGCCAGCAGTTTAACACCACAGGGGTTCTATGGCTACACCTTC. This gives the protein CASSLTPQGFYGYTF.

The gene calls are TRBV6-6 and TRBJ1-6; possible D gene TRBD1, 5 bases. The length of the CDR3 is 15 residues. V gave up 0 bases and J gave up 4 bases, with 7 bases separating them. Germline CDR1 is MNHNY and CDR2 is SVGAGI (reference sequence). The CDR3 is CASSYSEGYNSPLHF. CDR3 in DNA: TGTGCCAGCAGTTACTCGGAGGGGTATAATTCACCCCTCCACTTT.

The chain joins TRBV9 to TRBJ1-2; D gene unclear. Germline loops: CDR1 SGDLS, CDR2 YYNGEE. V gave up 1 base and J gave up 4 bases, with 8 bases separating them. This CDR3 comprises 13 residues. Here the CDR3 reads CASSVSGSYGYTF. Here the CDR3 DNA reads TGTGCCAGCAGCGTATCAGGTTCCTATGGCTACACCTTC.

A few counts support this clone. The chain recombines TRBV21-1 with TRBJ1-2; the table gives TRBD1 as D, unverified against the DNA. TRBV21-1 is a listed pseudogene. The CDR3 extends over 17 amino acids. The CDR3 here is CASSNRTGIPFFYGYTF. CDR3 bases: TGTGCCAGCAGCAATAGGACAGGGATCCCCTTTTTCTATGGCTACACCTTC.

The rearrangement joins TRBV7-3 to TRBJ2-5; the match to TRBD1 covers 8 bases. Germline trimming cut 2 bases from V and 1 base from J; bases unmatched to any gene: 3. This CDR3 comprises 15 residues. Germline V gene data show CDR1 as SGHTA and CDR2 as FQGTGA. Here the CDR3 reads CASSLGQGGQETQYF. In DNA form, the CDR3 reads TGTGCCAGCAGCTTAGGACAGGGTGGCCAAGAGACCCAGTACTTC.